Each of the 29 T cell receptor beta chains below was sequenced from the same sample in a study of STAT5B mutations in CD4+ large granular lymphocyte leukemia. Clones were sequenced by immunoSEQ multiplex PCR, and TCRdb holds only the in-frame ones, with some missing. This sample has about 46,000 clones; about 80% occur once, and the top ten carry 0.3% to 0.4%. Sequencing was carried out using CD4+ T cells from blood buffy coats. The receptors were sampled from a human donor in good health.

This clone was observed a few times. V gene TRBV10-3 combines with J gene TRBJ1-1, with D perhaps TRBD1 (6 bases). Deletions cut 0 bases from V and 3 bases from J, with 8 bases between. The CDR3 loop spans 14 amino acids. In germline, CDR1 is ENHRY, CDR2 SYGVKD. CDR3 DNA: TGTGCCATCAGTGAGTCTAGACAGGACACTGAAGCTTTCTTT. This sequence encodes CAISESRQDTEAFF.

J is TRBJ1-2 and V is TRBV5-1; the D gene is possibly TRBD1 (5 bases). Looked up from germline, CDR1 is SGHRS and CDR2 is YFSETQ. V dropped 0 bases and J dropped 8 bases, with 14 bases sitting between them. The CDR3 totals 14 residues. CDR3 coding DNA: TGCGCCAGCAGCTTGGATCCAGGGCAGCGCGGCTACACCTTC. Protein product: CASSLDPGQRGYTF.

This clone was found a few times. This chain connects TRBV7-9 to TRBJ1-6, with D perhaps matching TRBD1 (5 bases). Germline V CDR1 and CDR2: SEHNR, FQNEAQ (reference sequence). V lost 1 base, J lost 8 bases, and 9 bases lay in between. The CDR3 runs 14 residues. The CDR3 coding sequence is TGTGCCAGCAGCTTAGGGCAGGGCGATTCACCCCTCCACTTT. This gives the protein CASSLGQGDSPLHF.

In this sample, this clone turned up once. The chain employs TRBV29-1 and TRBJ2-2, with 7 bases that match TRBD1. The CDR3 runs 14 residues. The V segment lost 7 bases and the J segment 3 bases; nucleotides outside the gene matches: 8. Germline V gene data show CDR1 as SQVTM and CDR2 as ANQGSEA. The CDR3, as DNA: TGCAGCGCTCAAAGGGGGCACGACACCGGGGAGCTGTTTTTT. Translated, it gives CSAQRGHDTGELFF.

The chain combines TRBV6-1 with TRBJ2-5, with D perhaps matching TRBD1 or TRBD2 (5 bases each). The J call is in doubt because the DNA end fits TRBJ2-7 better. The CDR3 length is 13 residues. Germline values: CDR1 MNHNS, CDR2 SASEGT. DNA for the CDR3: TGTGCCAGCAGCCGGGACGGCGACTTCGAGCAGTACTTC. Translating it yields CASSRDGDFEQYF.

This chain joins TRBV5-8 and TRBJ1-1, with 9 positions matching TRBD1. CDR3 size: 12 residues. Germline CDR1 is SGHTS and CDR2 is YDEGEE. Trimming cost V 4 bases and J 12 bases; bases outside gene matches: 7. CDR3 protein: CASSHGDRVSFF. The CDR3 bases are TGTGCCAGCAGCCACGGGGACAGGGTATCTTTCTTT.

This clone was detected only a few times. The J gene is TRBJ2-7, the V gene TRBV5-5; 8 nucleotides align to TRBD2. Trimming cost V 0 bases and J 5 bases; bases outside gene matches: 7. Germline CDR1 is SGHKS and CDR2 is YYEKEE (reference sequence). This CDR3 is 15 amino acids long. CDR3 protein: CASSLASGSNHEQYF. The CDR3 region has the DNA TGTGCCAGCAGCTTGGCCAGCGGGAGTAACCACGAGCAGTACTTC.

The V call is TRBV10-2, the J call TRBJ2-7, with TRBD1 identical over 8 bases. The V segment lost 11 bases and the J segment 0 bases; nucleotides outside the gene matches: 18. CDR1 is WSHSY and CDR2 is SAAADI in the germline V gene. The CDR3 runs to 17 residues. CDR3 nucleotides: TGCGCCCTCAAGACAGGGGCAAAAAAACCTCTCTCCTACGAGCAGTACTTC. This gives the protein CALKTGAKKPLSYEQYF.

This chain links TRBV6-1 with TRBJ2-7, with 9 bases aligning to TRBD1. The germline V gene encodes CDR1 MNHNS and CDR2 SASEGT. Trimming removed 4 bases from V and 0 bases from J; junction bases left unmatched: 13. The CDR3 totals 18 residues. Here the CDR3 reads CASSATGGTGGYSYEQYF. The CDR3 nucleotides read TGTGCCAGCAGTGCGACGGGGGGAACAGGGGGCTACTCCTACGAGCAGTACTTC.

V and J are TRBV27 and TRBJ2-1; 10 nucleotides align to TRBD1. V lost 5 bases to trimming and J lost 7 bases; unmatched junction nucleotides: 8. Germline lookup yields CDR1 MNHEY and CDR2 SMNVEV (reference sequence). The CDR3 extends over 15 amino acids. The DNA of the CDR3 is TGTGCCAGCAGTCGTCCGGGACAGGGGTTAAATGAGCAGTTCTTC. Its translation: CASSRPGQGLNEQFF.

The rearrangement links TRBV9 to TRBJ1-1; 9 bases agree with TRBD1. This CDR3 is built from 13 residues. Germline values: CDR1 SGDLS, CDR2 YYNGEE. Trimming took 3 bases from V and 6 from J; bases not matched to a gene: 3. CDR3 protein: CASSARQGAEAFF. CDR3 in DNA: TGTGCCAGCAGCGCACGACAGGGGGCTGAAGCTTTCTTT.

The chain links TRBV11-3 to TRBJ2-1; D unclear. Germline V gene lookup returns CDR1 SGHNT and CDR2 YENEEA. V was shortened by 3 bases and J by 5 bases, with 2 bases between the two germline ends. This CDR3 has 11 amino acids. CDR3 region: CASSLDNEQFF. CDR3 nucleotide sequence: TGTGCCAGCAGCTTGGACAATGAGCAGTTCTTC. The full variable domain, completed using reference TRBV11-3 and TRBJ2-1, is EAGVVQSPRYKIIEKKQPVAFWCNPISGHNTLYWYLQNLGQGPELLIRYENEEAVDDSQLPKDRFSAERLKGVDSTLKIQPAELGDSAVYLCASSLDNEQFFGPGTRLTVL.

The chain is built from TRBV9 and TRBJ1-4, with TRBD1 as a possible D gene (5 bases). The germline gives CDR1 SGDLS, CDR2 YYNGEE. The CDR3 has 16 residues. V was pared by 0 bases and J by 3 bases, with 12 bases between. In DNA, the CDR3 is TGTGCCAGCAGCGTAGCTCGCCAGGGAGCTAATGAAAAACTGTTTTTT. It translates to CASSVARQGANEKLFF.

The chain uses TRBV30 and TRBJ2-7, with 11 bases matching TRBD2. The CDR3 covers 13 residues. After removal of 1 base from V and 4 bases from J, the junction contained 0 bases not matched to a gene. In germline, CDR1 is GTSNPN, CDR2 SVGIG (reference sequence). The CDR3 DNA reads TGTGCCTGGAGTGGACTAGCGGGATACGAGCAGTACTTC. This sequence encodes CAWSGLAGYEQYF.

This chain uses TRBV6-1 with TRBJ2-1, with 7 bases lining up with TRBD2. The CDR3 is 17 residues long. The germline V gene encodes CDR1 MNHNS and CDR2 SASEGT. V dropped 2 bases and J dropped 0; count of bases not matched to a gene: 7. CDR3 sequence reads: CASSESPLAVSYNEQFF. The CDR3 bases are TGTGCCAGCAGTGAATCCCCCCTAGCGGTCTCCTACAATGAGCAGTTCTTC.

CDR3 loop: CASIFWTGGMNTEAFF. The CDR3 nucleotides are TGTGCCAGCATCTTCTGGACAGGCGGCATGAACACTGAAGCTTTCTTT. The chain carries TRBV13 and TRBJ1-1; 7 bases are shared with TRBD1. V shed 7 bases and J 0 bases; nucleotides not matched to a gene: 11. The CDR3 covers 16 residues. The V gene's germline CDR1 is PRHDT and CDR2 FYEKMQ (reference sequence).

Written as DNA, the CDR3 is TGTGCCAGCAGCGTCTCCCCGACAGGAAACTACGAGCAGTACTTC. It is translated as CASSVSPTGNYEQYF. The chain recombines TRBV9 with TRBJ2-7; D is perhaps TRBD1 (6 bases). Trimming stripped 2 bases from V and 3 bases from J, with 15 bases between. Per germline, CDR1 SGDLS and CDR2 YYNGEE. This CDR3 contains 15 residues.

This clone was observed a single time. V usage is TRBV15 and J usage is TRBJ2-3; D not resolved. The CDR3 length is 15 residues. Per the germline V gene, CDR1 is LNHNV and CDR2 is YYDKDF (reference sequence). With 5 bases removed from V and 1 base from J, the gap between germline ends came to 13 bases. In nucleotides, the CDR3 is TGTGCCACCAGCCGGTTCGGGCTGGGCACAGATACGCAGTATTTT. This gives the protein CATSRFGLGTDTQYF.

The chain carries TRBV29-1 and TRBJ2-5, with D possibly TRBD2 on 5 matching bases. CDR1 and CDR2 (germline): SQVTM, ANQGSEA. Trimming removed 7 bases from V and 5 bases from J, with 17 bases in between. The CDR3 is made up of 13 amino acids. The CDR3 sequence: CSDKILVYETQYF. Here the CDR3 DNA reads TGCAGCGATAAGATACTAGTCTATGAGACCCAGTACTTC.

This clone was observed a handful of times. The chain joins TRBV5-1 to TRBJ2-2, with 8 bases aligning to TRBD2. CDR1 is SGHRS, CDR2 YFSETQ, per germline. The CDR3 sequence is 16 residues long. V shed 4 bases and J 1 base; nucleotides not matched to a gene: 6. The CDR3: CASSPPSGGNTGELFF. The CDR3 nucleotides are TGCGCCAGCAGCCCGCCCAGCGGGGGGAACACCGGGGAGCTGTTTTTT.

V gene TRBV9 combines with J gene TRBJ2-1; possibly TRBD1 or TRBD2 for D (7 bases each). The germline V gene has CDR1 SGDLS and CDR2 YYNGEE. Trimming stripped 6 bases from V and 0 bases from J, with 10 bases between. The CDR3 loop spans 14 amino acids. The CDR3 loop is CASTGGDSYNEQFF. The CDR3 nucleotides are TGTGCCAGCACAGGGGGGGACTCCTACAATGAGCAGTTCTTC. Full variable domain (outside the CDR3, taken from reference TRBV9 and TRBJ2-1): DSGVTQTPKHLITATGQRVTLRCSPRSGDLSVYWYQQSLDQGLQFLIQYYNGEERAKGNILERFSAQQFPDLHSELNLSSLELGDSALYFCASTGGDSYNEQFFGPGTRLTVL.

The gene calls are TRBV19 and TRBJ2-3; D perhaps matches TRBD1 (5 bases). The V gene lost 2 bases and the J gene lost 0 bases, with 6 bases spanning the gap. CDR1 and CDR2 from the germline V gene are LNHDA and SQIVND (reference sequence). The CDR3 loop spans 14 amino acids. The CDR3 coding sequence is TGTGCCAGTAGTATAAAGGGGAGCACAGATACGCAGTATTTT. This gives the protein CASSIKGSTDTQYF.

The chain joins TRBV6-1 to TRBJ2-1; 8 bases line up with TRBD2. Germline loops: CDR1 MNHNS, CDR2 SASEGT. The junction had 0 bases not matched to a gene; V was cut back by 4 bases and J by 1 base. The CDR3 spans 14 residues. CDR3 DNA: TGTGCCAGCAGTGTAGCGGGATCCTACAATGAGCAGTTCTTC. Its protein product is CASSVAGSYNEQFF.

This clone is medium-sized (0.01 to 0.1%) in the sample. J is TRBJ1-5 and V is TRBV7-9; the D gene is possibly TRBD1 (5 bases). There are 13 residues in the CDR3. Per germline, CDR1 SEHNR and CDR2 FQNEAQ (reference sequence). The V end was cut by 5 bases, the J end by 4 bases, with 9 bases between. The CDR3 DNA sequence: TGTGCCAGCAGCGACAGACGGAATCAGCCCCAGCATTTT. It is translated as CASSDRRNQPQHF.

The J gene is TRBJ1-3, the V gene TRBV19; D is uncertain. Germline CDR1 is LNHDA and CDR2 is SQIVND (reference sequence). V lost 4 bases to trimming and J lost 4 bases, with 8 bases between them. CDR3 length: 13 amino acids. CDR3 amino acids: CASSNNQGNTIYF. Written as DNA, the CDR3 is TGTGCCAGTAGTAATAACCAGGGAAACACCATATATTTT.

The V call is TRBV4-1, the J call TRBJ2-3; TRBD1 aligns across 7 bases. This CDR3 is 16 amino acids long. The V segment lost 4 bases and the J segment 10 bases; nucleotides outside the gene matches: 17. Germline V gives CDR1 MGHRA, CDR2 YSYEKL. The CDR3 is CASSPGTAGGGKPQYF. The DNA for the CDR3 is TGCGCCAGCAGCCCTGGGACAGCCGGTGGGGGAAAACCGCAGTATTTT.

The chain has TRBV5-4 and TRBJ1-3; D is uncertain. Germline V gene sequence: CDR1 SGHNT, CDR2 YYREEE (reference sequence). Trimming took off 2 bases at V and 2 bases at J, with 11 bases between the two ends. This CDR3 region has 15 residues. CDR3 sequence reads: CASSFVGSPGNTIYF. CDR3 DNA: TGTGCCAGCAGCTTTGTGGGGTCCCCTGGAAACACCATATATTTT.

The chain links TRBV7-3 to TRBJ1-1; 8 nucleotides align to TRBD1. The CDR3 spans 14 residues. V shed 5 bases, J shed 4 bases, and the junction held 6 bases outside the gene matches. In germline, CDR1 is SGHTA, CDR2 FQGTGA. CDR3 nucleotide sequence: TGTGCCAGCAGCCTCCGACAGGGGAGCACTGAAGCTTTCTTT. Its translation: CASSLRQGSTEAFF. The full variable domain, rest sourced from reference TRBV7-3 and TRBJ1-1, is GAGVSQTPSNKVTEKGKYVELRCDPISGHTALYWYRQSLGQGPEFLIYFQGTGAADDSGLPNDRFFAVRPEGSVSTLKIQRTERGDSAVYLCASSLRQGSTEAFFGQGTRLTVV.

The rearrangement links TRBV7-2 to TRBJ2-7; weak D call: TRBD1 (6 bases). V was cut by 2 bases and J by 0 bases, with 11 bases left in between. Germline V gene lookup returns CDR1 SGHTA and CDR2 FQGNSA. CDR3 size: 15 residues. The CDR3 spells CASSLLQGFSYEQYF. DNA for the CDR3: TGTGCCAGCAGCTTATTACAGGGCTTCTCCTACGAGCAGTACTTC.